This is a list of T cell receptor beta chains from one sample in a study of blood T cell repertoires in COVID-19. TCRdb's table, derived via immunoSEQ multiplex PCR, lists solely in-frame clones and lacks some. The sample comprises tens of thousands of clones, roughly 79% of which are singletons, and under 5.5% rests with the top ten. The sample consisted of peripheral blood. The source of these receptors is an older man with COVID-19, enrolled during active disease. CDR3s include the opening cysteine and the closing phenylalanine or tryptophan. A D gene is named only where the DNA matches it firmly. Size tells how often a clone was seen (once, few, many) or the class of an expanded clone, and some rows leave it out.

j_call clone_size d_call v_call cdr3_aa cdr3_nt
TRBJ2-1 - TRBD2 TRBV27 CASNSHGAGYNEQFF TGTGCCAGCAACTCCCATGGAGCGGGGTACAATGAGCAGTTCTTC
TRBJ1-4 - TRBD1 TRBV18 CASSPPNRGLNEKLFF TGTGCCAGCTCACCACCCAACAGGGGATTAAATGAAAAACTGTTTTTT
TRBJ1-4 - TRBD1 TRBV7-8 CASSLAGQYNEKLFF TGTGCCAGCAGTCTAGCGGGACAGTATAATGAAAAACTGTTTTTT
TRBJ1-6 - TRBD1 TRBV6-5 CASGSGQGMNSPLHF TGTGCCAGCGGCTCAGGACAGGGTATGAATTCACCCCTCCACTTT
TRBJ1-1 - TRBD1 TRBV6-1 CASSERGQGQIMNTEAFF TGTGCCAGCAGTGAAAGGGGACAGGGACAAATCATGAACACTGAAGCTTTCTTT
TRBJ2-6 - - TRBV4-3 CASSQGLSVSFGANVLTF TGCGCCAGCAGCCAAGGACTTTCAGTGTCTTTTGGGGCCAACGTCCTGACTTTC
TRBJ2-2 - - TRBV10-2 CASSVSGGELFF TGCGCCAGCAGTGTTTCGGGCGGGGAGCTGTTTTTT
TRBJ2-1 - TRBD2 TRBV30 CAWTRTSGYNEQFF TGTGCCTGGACCCGGACTAGCGGTTACAATGAGCAGTTCTTC
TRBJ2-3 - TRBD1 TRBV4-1 CASSQDRTGGTDTQYF TGCGCCAGCAGCCAAGACAGGACAGGGGGTACAGATACGCAGTATTTT
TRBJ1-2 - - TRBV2 CASSGSRVVHGYTF TGTGCCAGCAGTGGGAGCAGGGTAGTACATGGCTACACCTTC
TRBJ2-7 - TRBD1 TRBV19 CASKGTELSYEQYF TGTGCCAGTAAGGGGACAGAACTCTCCTACGAGCAGTACTTC
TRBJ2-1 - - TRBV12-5 CASGPYGQRSYNEQFF TGTGCTAGTGGTCCCTACGGACAGCGCTCCTACAATGAGCAGTTCTTC
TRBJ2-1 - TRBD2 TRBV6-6 CASSRTPFAGGLVNEQFF TGTGCCAGCAGTCGTACGCCCTTTGCGGGAGGGTTGGTCAATGAGCAGTTCTTC
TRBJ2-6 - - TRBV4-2 CASSPQGTGANVLTF TGTGCCAGCAGCCCCCAGGGAACTGGGGCCAACGTCCTGACTTTC
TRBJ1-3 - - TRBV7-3 CASSPQGSGNTIYF TGTGCCAGCAGCCCTCAGGGGTCTGGAAACACCATATATTTT
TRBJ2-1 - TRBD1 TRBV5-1 CASSWDPGQGYNEQFF TGCGCCAGCAGCTGGGATCCGGGACAGGGGTACAATGAGCAGTTCTTC
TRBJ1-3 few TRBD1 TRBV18 CASSPNRGLGNTIYF TGTGCCAGCTCACCAAACAGGGGGCTTGGAAACACCATATATTTT
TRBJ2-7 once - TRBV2 CASSVTNYEQYF TGTGCCAGCAGCGTAACAAACTACGAGCAGTACTTC
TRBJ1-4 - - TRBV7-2 CASSPSTNEKLFF TGTGCCAGCAGCCCGTCAACTAATGAAAAACTGTTTTTT
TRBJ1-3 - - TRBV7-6 CASSLWDTGNTIYF TGTGCCAGCAGCTTATGGGACACTGGAAACACCATATATTTT
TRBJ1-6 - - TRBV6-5 CATRAGRNSPLHF TGTGCCACCCGCGCAGGGAGGAATTCACCCCTCCACTTT
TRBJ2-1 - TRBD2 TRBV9 CASSLSGRINEQFF TGTGCCAGCAGTCTTAGCGGGAGGATTAATGAGCAGTTCTTC
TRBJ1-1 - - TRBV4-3 CASSQDVRRPNTEAFF TGCGCCAGCAGCCAAGATGTCAGGAGGCCAAACACTGAAGCTTTCTTT
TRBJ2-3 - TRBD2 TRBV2 CASKGLAGPTDTQYF TGTGCCAGCAAGGGACTAGCGGGGCCCACAGATACGCAGTATTTT
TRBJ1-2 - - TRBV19 CASSTGRQSLRGYTF TGTGCCAGTAGTACGGGTCGACAGTCTTTAAGAGGCTACACCTTC
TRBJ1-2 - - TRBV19 CASSIYQEANYGYTF TGTGCCAGTAGTATATACCAGGAGGCTAACTATGGCTACACCTTC
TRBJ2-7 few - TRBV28 CASSFLSTDYEQYF TGTGCCAGCAGTTTTTTATCGACAGACTACGAGCAGTACTTC
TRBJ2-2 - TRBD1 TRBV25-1 CASSVQGPVGELFF TGTGCCAGCAGTGTACAGGGGCCTGTCGGGGAGCTGTTTTTT
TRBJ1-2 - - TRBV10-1 CASSESRNYGYTF TGCGCCAGCAGTGAGTCCAGAAACTATGGCTACACCTTC
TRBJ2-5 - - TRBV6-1 CASSEVGWGLNQETQYF TGTGCCAGCAGTGAGGTCGGGTGGGGCCTGAACCAAGAGACCCAGTACTTC
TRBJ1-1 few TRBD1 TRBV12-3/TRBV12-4 CASSDRGITEAFF TGTGCCAGCTCGGACAGGGGCATTACTGAAGCTTTCTTT